Below, 30 T cell receptor beta chains from the same sample are listed, as sequenced in a study of cytomegalovirus exposure and HLA in healthy donors. The PCR contained 60 Vbeta and 13 Jbeta primers. Sequencing was performed with immunoSEQ multiplex PCR; in TCRdb, only in-frame clones are kept and a portion is missing. The sample holds under 200,000 clones, 60% to 85% seen once. Input material: PBMCs. The source is a middle-aged woman in good health and CMV-seropositive.

The J gene is TRBJ2-1, the V gene TRBV30; the D gene is possibly TRBD2 (7 bases). The CDR3 spans 14 residues. From germline, CDR1 is GTSNPN and CDR2 SVGIG (reference sequence). The V end lost 3 bases, the J end lost 4 bases, and 13 bases lay between the germline ends. The CDR3 DNA sequence: TGTGCCTGGAGCCTGGGGGGGCAATACAATGAGCAGTTCTTC. This encodes CAWSLGGQYNEQFF.

The chain uses TRBV6-6 and TRBJ1-1, with D unclear. CDR3 length: 13 amino acids. Germline V gene sequence: CDR1 MNHNY, CDR2 SVGAGI (reference sequence). Trimming took 4 bases from V and 2 from J, leaving 8 bases between them. CDR3 DNA: TGTGCCAGCAGTTCGCAGGTTAACACTGAAGCTTTCTTT. Translation gives CASSSQVNTEAFF.

This clone was recorded once. The J gene is TRBJ1-5, the V gene TRBV27; 10 bases fit TRBD1. Per the germline V gene, CDR1 is MNHEY and CDR2 is SMNVEV (reference sequence). This CDR3 comprises 16 residues. The J segment lost 3 bases and the V segment lost 5 bases, leaving 7 bases of the junction unmatched. The CDR3 DNA reads TGTGCCAGCAGTGTAACGACAGGGGGCTACAATCAGCCCCAGCATTTT. It encodes CASSVTTGGYNQPQHF.

This clone has only one observation. DNA for the CDR3: TGCGCCAGCAGCTTGGCGGGGACAGGGCCAAGCTCCTACGAGCAGTACTTC. This gives the protein CASSLAGTGPSSYEQYF. The gene calls are TRBV5-1 and TRBJ2-7; TRBD1 matches 9 bases. The germline gives CDR1 SGHRS, CDR2 YFSETQ. The CDR3 extends over 17 amino acids. V lost 0 bases to trimming and J lost 0 bases; unmatched junction nucleotides: 7.

The chain uses TRBV19 and TRBJ1-1; possibly TRBD1 for D (5 bases). From germline, CDR1 is LNHDA and CDR2 SQIVND (reference sequence). Trimming took 5 bases from V and 6 from J, leaving 13 bases between them. This CDR3 has 13 amino acids. CDR3 sequence (DNA): TGTGCCAGTAGTCACGGGAGGGACTCTGAAGCTTTCTTT. This codes for CASSHGRDSEAFF.

Only a few counts were recorded for this clone. V and J are TRBV28 and TRBJ2-1; 10 positions agree with TRBD2. Germline CDR1 and CDR2: MDHEN and SYDVKM. V shed 5 bases and J 8 bases; nucleotides not matched to a gene: 21. This CDR3 comprises 19 residues. Here the CDR3 reads CASSRAILLSGGASDEQFF. The CDR3 DNA reads as TGTGCCAGCAGTCGGGCCATTCTACTGAGCGGGGGGGCCTCGGATGAGCAGTTCTTC.

This chain links TRBV2 with TRBJ1-5, with unresolved D. Germline CDR1 is SNHLY and CDR2 is FYNNEI. The length of the CDR3 is 16 residues. V lost 4 bases and J lost 7, with 20 bases in between. Here the CDR3 DNA reads TGTGCCAGCAGTGCCCGGAGACCCCGAGGGATCCAGCCCCAGCATTTT. The encoded protein is CASSARRPRGIQPQHF.

The chain carries TRBV28 and TRBJ2-3; perhaps TRBD2 as D (5 bases). Germline CDR1 is MDHEN and CDR2 is SYDVKM. Trimming took 3 bases from V and 4 from J, leaving 14 bases between them. CDR3 length: 15 amino acids. The CDR3 DNA reads as TGTGCCAGCAGTTTCCGTCCCCCCGGGGCAGATACGCAGTATTTT. As protein: CASSFRPPGADTQYF.

The chain employs TRBV9 and TRBJ2-7, with unresolved D. V dropped 0 bases and J dropped 0 bases, with 7 bases sitting between them. Per the germline V gene, CDR1 is SGDLS and CDR2 is YYNGEE. The CDR3 covers 14 residues. The CDR3 protein is CASSVDPSSYEQYF. CDR3 nucleotide sequence: TGTGCCAGCAGCGTAGATCCGAGCTCCTACGAGCAGTACTTC. Variable domain in full (rest from reference TRBV9 and TRBJ2-7): DSGVTQTPKHLITATGQRVTLRCSPRSGDLSVYWYQQSLDQGLQFLIQYYNGEERAKGNILERFSAQQFPDLHSELNLSSLELGDSALYFCASSVDPSSYEQYFGPGTRLTVT.

The CDR3 here is CAWSLPGRGGGQYF. CDR3 DNA sequence: TGTGCCTGGAGTCTCCCGGGACGGGGGGGAGGGCAGTACTTC. The chain carries TRBV30 and TRBJ2-7; TRBD2 matches at 8 bases. The junction had 12 bases not matched to a gene; V was cut back by 2 bases and J by 9 bases. This CDR3 contains 14 residues. Germline values: CDR1 GTSNPN, CDR2 SVGIG (reference sequence).

The chain couples TRBV15 to TRBJ1-1, with D perhaps matching TRBD1 (5 bases). The CDR3 totals 16 residues. Germline CDR1 and CDR2: LNHNV and YYDKDF (reference sequence). Between the trimmed V and J ends, which lost 1 base and 0 bases, there was a span of 12 bases. CDR3 sequence reads: CATSRVGAALNTEAFF. CDR3 in DNA: TGTGCCACCAGCAGAGTTGGGGCGGCGTTGAACACTGAAGCTTTCTTT.

The chain couples TRBV7-2 to TRBJ2-3; tentatively, D is TRBD1 (5 bases). The CDR3 runs to 12 residues. CDR1 is SGHTA and CDR2 is FQGNSA in the germline V gene. The V gene lost 6 bases and the J gene lost 2 bases, with 6 bases spanning the gap. Here the CDR3 reads CASRTVTDTQYF. The CDR3 region has the DNA TGTGCCAGCAGGACAGTCACAGATACGCAGTATTTT.

The chain couples TRBV7-3 to TRBJ2-1; 7 nucleotides align to TRBD1. V shed 5 bases, J shed 0 bases, and the junction held 7 bases outside the gene matches. There are 16 residues in the CDR3. Germline CDR1 SGHTA, CDR2 FQGTGA. For the CDR3, the DNA is TGTGCCAGCAGCCAGTCGACAGGGAACTCCTACAATGAGCAGTTCTTC. This sequence encodes CASSQSTGNSYNEQFF.

The chain uses TRBV27 and TRBJ2-1; 10 bases match TRBD1. CDR1 and CDR2 from the germline V gene are MNHEY and SMNVEV (reference sequence). The CDR3 length is 18 residues. V was pared by 6 bases and J by 3 bases, with 14 bases of the junction left unmatched. The CDR3 DNA sequence: TGTGCCAGCAGCCGGGACAGGGGAAGCGGGGGCCTCTACAATGAGCAGTTCTTC. Protein: CASSRDRGSGGLYNEQFF.

The sample holds one count of this clone. The chain is built from TRBV11-1 and TRBJ2-3; 9 nucleotides align to TRBD2. The CDR3 runs to 16 residues. Trimming took 5 bases from V and 2 from J; bases not matched to a gene: 8. Germline lookup yields CDR1 SGHAT and CDR2 FQDESV (reference sequence). The CDR3 DNA reads TGTGCCAGCAGCATTAAAGCGGGGGGCATCACAGATACGCAGTATTTT. Protein: CASSIKAGGITDTQYF.

J is TRBJ2-5 and V is TRBV6-5, with 9 bases aligning to TRBD2. V was pared by 6 bases and J by 3 bases, with 2 bases of the junction left unmatched. Germline V gives CDR1 MNHEY, CDR2 SVGAGI. The CDR3 spans 13 residues. The CDR3 loop is CASRPSGEETQYF. For the CDR3, the DNA is TGTGCCAGCAGACCTAGCGGGGAAGAGACCCAGTACTTC.

The chain carries TRBV6-5 and TRBJ1-2, with a possible D match to TRBD1 (5 bases). The CDR3 extends over 13 amino acids. CDR1 is MNHEY and CDR2 is SVGAGI in the germline V gene. The ends were cut back, 6 bases at V and 8 bases at J, with 16 bases in the middle. CDR3 residues: CASRRTGLEGYTF. In DNA form, the CDR3 reads TGTGCCAGCAGACGAACAGGTTTAGAGGGCTACACCTTC.

The chain is built from TRBV7-9 and TRBJ2-1; D is undetermined. The germline gives CDR1 SEHNR, CDR2 FQNEAQ (reference sequence). The length of the CDR3 is 14 residues. V was cut by 2 bases and J by 8 bases, with 13 bases left in between. CDR3 amino acids: CASSLWSSVDEQFF. In DNA form, the CDR3 reads TGTGCCAGCAGCTTATGGTCTTCGGTGGATGAGCAGTTCTTC. The full variable domain, completed using reference TRBV7-9 and TRBJ2-1, is DTGVSQNPRHKITKRGQNVTFRCDPISEHNRLYWYRQTLGQGPEFLTYFQNEAQLEKSRLLSDRFSAERPKGSFSTLEIQRTEQGDSAMYLCASSLWSSVDEQFFGPGTRLTVL.

The chain carries TRBV6-5 and TRBJ1-5; 7 nucleotides match TRBD1. Germline CDR1 MNHEY, CDR2 SVGAGI. V was clipped by 4 bases and J by 7 bases; unmatched bases: 7. The CDR3 is 14 residues long. CDR3 protein: CASSSSGTAQPQHF. The CDR3, as DNA: TGTGCCAGCAGTTCGTCAGGGACAGCGCAGCCCCAGCATTTT.

The V gene is TRBV5-1, the J gene TRBJ1-1, with a possible D match to TRBD1 (5 bases). CDR3 length equals 14 residues. Trimming stripped 4 bases from V and 1 base from J, with 11 bases between. Germline loops: CDR1 SGHRS, CDR2 YFSETQ. DNA of the CDR3: TGCGCCAGCAGCATGACAGTTGAGAACACTGAAGCTTTCTTT. It is translated as CASSMTVENTEAFF.

V and J are TRBV10-1 and TRBJ1-3; weak D call: TRBD1 (5 bases). Germline CDR1 and CDR2: WNHNN and SYGVQD (reference sequence). The CDR3 covers 14 residues. Trimming cost V 3 bases and J 1 base, with 7 bases left between them. DNA for the CDR3: TGCGCCAGCAGTGAAGGGACTTCTGGAAACACCATATATTTT. This gives the protein CASSEGTSGNTIYF.

The rearrangement links TRBV9 to TRBJ2-3, with D possibly TRBD2 on 5 matching bases. CDR1 and CDR2 (germline): SGDLS, YYNGEE. This CDR3 region has 16 residues. V lost 0 bases and J 1 base, leaving 12 bases between the germline ends. In DNA form, the CDR3 reads TGTGCCAGCAGCGTAGTAACGGGGTCAGGCACAGATACGCAGTATTTT. As protein: CASSVVTGSGTDTQYF.

The V gene is TRBV4-3, the J gene TRBJ2-2; 13 nucleotides match TRBD2. Germline CDR1 and CDR2: LGHNA and YSLEER. This CDR3 spans 17 amino acids. With 6 bases clipped from V and 5 bases from J, the junction kept 9 bases outside the gene matches. The DNA of the CDR3 is TGCGCCAGCAGAGGACTAGCGGGGGTCGTTGGGACCGGGGAGCTGTTTTTT. This encodes CASRGLAGVVGTGELFF.

The gene calls are TRBV6-5 and TRBJ2-2; 7 bases map to TRBD1. The CDR3 sequence is 14 residues long. V shed 8 bases and J 5 bases; nucleotides not matched to a gene: 8. CDR1 is MNHEY, CDR2 SVGAGI, per germline. This CDR3 is CASRRDRRTGELFF. As DNA, the CDR3 is TGTGCCAGCCGCCGGGACAGAAGGACCGGGGAGCTGTTTTTT.

J is TRBJ1-2 and V is TRBV19; no clear D. CDR1 LNHDA and CDR2 SQIVND come from the germline V gene (reference sequence). V shed 5 bases and J shed 7 bases, with 17 bases lying between them. The CDR3 runs to 14 residues. Here the CDR3 reads CASSPRVLPGGYTF. For the CDR3, the DNA is TGTGCCAGTAGTCCAAGAGTCCTTCCGGGTGGCTACACCTTC.

The chain couples TRBV14 to TRBJ1-3; the D is unclear. V dropped 5 bases and J dropped 10 bases, with 15 bases sitting between them. From germline, CDR1 is SGHDN and CDR2 FVKESK. This CDR3 has 13 amino acids. The CDR3 DNA follows: TGTGCCAGCAGCGGCCCCCTAAGGCGGACCATATATTTT. As protein: CASSGPLRRTIYF.

The V call is TRBV2, the J call TRBJ1-2; D is uncertain. V dropped 4 bases and J dropped 5 bases, with 14 bases sitting between them. Germline lookup yields CDR1 SNHLY and CDR2 FYNNEI. The CDR3 is made up of 14 amino acids. The CDR3 coding sequence is TGTGCCAGCAGTGTGATGGCGGTAGAGTATGGCTACACCTTC. Protein product: CASSVMAVEYGYTF.

The J gene is TRBJ2-7, the V gene TRBV29-1; TRBD2 matches 7 bases. V gave up 5 bases and J gave up 1 base; unmatched junction bases: 2. The CDR3 has 12 amino acids. CDR1 and CDR2 from the germline V gene are SQVTM and ANQGSEA. CDR3 sequence (DNA): TGCAGCGTTCTACTAGCGTCCTACGAGCAGTACTTC. It codes for CSVLLASYEQYF.

This sequence joins TRBV9 and TRBJ2-7; 8 nucleotides line up with TRBD2. The CDR3 is made up of 15 amino acids. Germline CDR1 SGDLS, CDR2 YYNGEE. V shed 0 bases and J 3 bases; nucleotides not matched to a gene: 5. The CDR3 nucleotides are TGTGCCAGCAGCGTAGCGGGGGGGACCCACTACGAGCAGTACTTC. It is translated as CASSVAGGTHYEQYF.

The rearrangement uses TRBV2 and TRBJ1-2; D possibly corresponds to TRBD1 (6 bases). The length of the CDR3 is 13 residues. CDR1 is SNHLY, CDR2 FYNNEI, per germline. Trimming shortened V by 4 bases and J by 6 bases, and 12 bases separated the two germline ends. CDR3 sequence reads: CASSVLGANGYTF. In DNA form, the CDR3 reads TGTGCCAGCAGTGTTTTGGGGGCAAATGGCTACACCTTC.